This T cell receptor (beta chain) appears in the sequencing data of a study of cytomegalovirus exposure and HLA in healthy donors. The PCR had 60 Vbeta and 13 Jbeta primers. Generated by immunoSEQ multiplex PCR, the TCRdb table keeps only in-frame clones and is missing some. The sample contains approximately 160,000 clones, around 77% of which appear only once. A remark on this clone: Its antigen is not identified.

Study-wide results and caveats: The study labeled around 160 TCR beta chains cytomegalovirus-associated.

CDR3 length: 15 amino acids. Germline V gene lookup returns CDR1 SGHRS and CDR2 YFSETQ. V lost 0 bases and J lost 2, with 6 bases in between. Sample: PBMCs. This sequence joins TRBV5-1 and TRBJ2-6, with TRBD1 as a possible D gene (6 bases). The TCR was taken from a middle-aged man in good health and CMV-seronegative. The CDR3 DNA reads TGCGCCAGCAGCTTGGAGGGGGCTGGGGCCAACGTCCTGACTTTC. It encodes CASSLEGAGANVLTF.